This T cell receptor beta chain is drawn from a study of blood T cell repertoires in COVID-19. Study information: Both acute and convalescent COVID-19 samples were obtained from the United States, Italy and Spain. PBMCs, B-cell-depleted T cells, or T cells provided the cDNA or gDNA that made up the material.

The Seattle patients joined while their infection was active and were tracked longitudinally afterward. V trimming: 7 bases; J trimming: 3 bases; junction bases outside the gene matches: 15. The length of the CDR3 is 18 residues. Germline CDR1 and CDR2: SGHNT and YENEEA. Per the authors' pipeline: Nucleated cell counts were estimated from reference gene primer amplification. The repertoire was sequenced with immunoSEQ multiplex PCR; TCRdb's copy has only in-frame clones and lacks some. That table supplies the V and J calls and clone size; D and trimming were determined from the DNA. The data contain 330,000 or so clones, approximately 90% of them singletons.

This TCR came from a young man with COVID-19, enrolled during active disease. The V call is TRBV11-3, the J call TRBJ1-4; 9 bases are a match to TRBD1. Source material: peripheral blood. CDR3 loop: CASTAYKDRGYANEKLFF. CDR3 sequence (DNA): TGTGCCAGCACCGCTTATAAGGACAGGGGCTATGCTAATGAAAAACTGTTTTTT.